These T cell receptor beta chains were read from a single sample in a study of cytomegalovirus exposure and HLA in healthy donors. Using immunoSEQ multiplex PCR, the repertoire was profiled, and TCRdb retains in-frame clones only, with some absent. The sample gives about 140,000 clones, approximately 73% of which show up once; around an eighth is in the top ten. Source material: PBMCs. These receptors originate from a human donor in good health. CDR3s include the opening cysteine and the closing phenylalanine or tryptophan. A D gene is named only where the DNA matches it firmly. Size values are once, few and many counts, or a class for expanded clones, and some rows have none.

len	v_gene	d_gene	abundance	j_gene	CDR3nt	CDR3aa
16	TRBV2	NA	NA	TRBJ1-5	TGTGCCAGCACCCGAACTGCGATTAATAGCAATCAGCCCCAGCATTTT	CASTRTAINSNQPQHF
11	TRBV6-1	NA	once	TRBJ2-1	TGTGCCAGCAGACAGGTTCTTGAGCAGTTCTTC	CASRQVLEQFF
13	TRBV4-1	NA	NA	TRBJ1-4	TGCGCCAGCAGTCGGGGTAGGGTCGAAAAACTGTTTTTT	CASSRGRVEKLFF
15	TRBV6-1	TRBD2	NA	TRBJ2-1	TGTGCCAGCAGTGAGACTAGCGGGAGTATCAATGAGCAGTTCTTC	CASSETSGSINEQFF
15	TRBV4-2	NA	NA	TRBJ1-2	TGTGCCAGCAGCCAAGATGGCAGGGAAGAGGATGGCTACACCTTC	CASSQDGREEDGYTF
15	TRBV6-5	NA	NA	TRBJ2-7	TGTGCCAGCAGTTACCCGGCGGACAGCTCCTACGAGCAGTACTTC	CASSYPADSSYEQYF
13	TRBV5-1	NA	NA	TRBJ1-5	TGCGCCAGCAGCATGGACATCAATCAGCCCCAGCATTTT	CASSMDINQPQHF
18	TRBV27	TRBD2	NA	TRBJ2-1	TGTGCCAGCGGGGGGGGTAATAGCGGGGCAAAGTCCTACAATGAGCAGTTCTTC	CASGGGNSGAKSYNEQFF
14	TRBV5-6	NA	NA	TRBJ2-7	TGTGCCAGCAGCTTGGAACAGCCAGGGTCGGAGCAGTACTTC	CASSLEQPGSEQYF
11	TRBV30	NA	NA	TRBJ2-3	TGTGCCTGGAGGGCAGGCGATACGCAGTATTTT	CAWRAGDTQYF
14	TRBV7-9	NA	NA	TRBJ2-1	TGTGCCAGCAGCCCGAAAGGGGGTTACAATGAGCAGTTCTTC	CASSPKGGYNEQFF
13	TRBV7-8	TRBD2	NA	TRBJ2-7	TGTGCCAGCAGCGAGGGACTAGCGTACGAGCAGTACTTC	CASSEGLAYEQYF
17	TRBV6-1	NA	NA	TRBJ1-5	TGTGCCAGCAGTGAAGCGATGGGACACCTGAGCAATCAGCCCCAGCATTTT	CASSEAMGHLSNQPQHF
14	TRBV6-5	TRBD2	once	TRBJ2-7	TGTGCCAGCAGTCTAGCGGGAGAAACCTACGAGCAGTACTTC	CASSLAGETYEQYF
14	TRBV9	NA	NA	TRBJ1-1	TGTGCCAGCAGCGTAGGGGAGGCAGGGACTGAAGCTTTCTTT	CASSVGEAGTEAFF
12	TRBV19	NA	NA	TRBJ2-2	TGTGCCAGTGGGTACGGGACCGGGGAGCTGTTTTTT	CASGYGTGELFF
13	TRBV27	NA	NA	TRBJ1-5	TGTGCCAGCAGTTTATCGGAGGATCAGCCCCAGCATTTT	CASSLSEDQPQHF
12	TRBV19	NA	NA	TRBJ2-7	TGTGCCAGTAGTTCCGGGAACTACGAGCAGTACTTC	CASSSGNYEQYF
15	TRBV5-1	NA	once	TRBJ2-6	TGCGCCAGCAGCTTGGGGAGCTCTGGGGCCAACGTCCTGACTTTC	CASSLGSSGANVLTF
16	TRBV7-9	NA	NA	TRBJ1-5	TGTGCCAGCAGCCACGGGGGGAGTCGGGTAAATCAGCCCCAGCATTTT	CASSHGGSRVNQPQHF
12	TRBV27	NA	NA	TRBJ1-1	TGTGCCAGCAGAAAGAGAAACACTGAAGCTTTCTTT	CASRKRNTEAFF
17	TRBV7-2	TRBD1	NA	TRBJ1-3	TGTGCCGGAAGTTCACCAGGGACAGGCGTGACTGGAAACACCATATATTTT	CAGSSPGTGVTGNTIYF
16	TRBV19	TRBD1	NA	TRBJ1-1	TGTGCCAGTAGTATTGGGACAGGGGCTCGGTGGGCCGAAGCTTTCTTT	CASSIGTGARWAEAFF
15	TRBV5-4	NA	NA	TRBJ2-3	TGTGCCAGCAGCCCACCGGGGTTTAGCACAGATACGCAGTATTTT	CASSPPGFSTDTQYF
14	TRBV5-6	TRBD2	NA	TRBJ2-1	TGTGCCAGCAGCACCGGACTAGGACGGAGCGAGCAGTTCTTC	CASSTGLGRSEQFF
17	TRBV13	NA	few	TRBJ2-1	TGTGCCAGCAGCTTAGTATTCAAGGGGTGGTCCTACAATGAGCAGTTCTTC	CASSLVFKGWSYNEQFF
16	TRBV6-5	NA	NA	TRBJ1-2	TGTGCCAGCAGTTTTAGTCTGGGCCTCCCAAATTATGGCTACACCTTC	CASSFSLGLPNYGYTF
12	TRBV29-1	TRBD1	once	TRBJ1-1	TGCAGCGTGGCCGCAGGGGGCACTGAAGCTTTCTTT	CSVAAGGTEAFF
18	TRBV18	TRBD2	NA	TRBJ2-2	TGTGCCAGCTCACCGGTCCCCAATCGGGGGGCGAACACCGGGGAGCTGTTTTTT	CASSPVPNRGANTGELFF